This T cell receptor (beta chain) comes out of a study of shared clonotypes between healthy human individuals. Study-wide findings and caveats: Owing to a small donor count, the genetic and exposure-history diversity represented was limited.

The assay was run at deep level. TCRdb keeps only in-frame clones here, not all; method: immunoSEQ multiplex PCR. The table includes about 560,000 clones, around 77% detected once. Everyone who donated was a Caucasian adult who lived in Nashville, Tennessee. CDR3 length: 14 amino acids. Per the germline V gene, CDR1 is LNHDA and CDR2 is SQIVND (reference sequence). With V trimmed by 6 bases and J by 4 bases, 4 bases remained unmatched. Turning to this clone: Antigen specificity is unknown.

This receptor was obtained from a woman aged 40-49 years in good health. Some clones in this sample may be carry-over from other donors' samples. Specimen: PBMCs. The chain has TRBV19 and TRBJ2-2; 8 nucleotides agree with TRBD2. The CDR3 nucleotides read TGTGCCAGTAGGCGGGGGGAAGTCACCGGGGAGCTGTTTTTT. Translated, it gives CASRRGEVTGELFF. Supplemented by reference TRBV19 and TRBJ2-2, the full variable domain reads DGGITQSPKYLFRKEGQNVTLSCEQNLNHDAMYWYRQDPGQGLRLIYYSQIVNDFQKGDIAEGYSVSREKKESFPLTVTSAQKNPTAFYLCASRRGEVTGELFFGEGSRLTVL.